The T cell receptor beta chain under discussion was sequenced for a study of control samples from healthy donors and cancer patients. Germline V gene data show CDR1 as MGHRA and CDR2 as YSYEKL. The CDR3 contains 19 residues. The V and J ends lost 4 bases and 7 bases, in that order; junction bases with no gene match: 17. Some clones are missing from TCRdb's copy, which holds only in-frame ones; the method was immunoSEQ multiplex PCR. The sample carries 150,000 to 180,000 clones, approximately 93% recorded once. The chain couples TRBV4-1 to TRBJ2-1; 12 positions match TRBD2. The TCR was taken from a man between 35 and 55 years old in good health. The sequencing sample was made of blood. The CDR3 bases are TGCGCCAGCAGCCTAAGGCCGCCCCTAGCGGGGGGGGTGTCGAATGAGCAGTTCTTC. This codes for CASSLRPPLAGGVSNEQFF.